A selection of T cell receptor beta chains follows, all from one sample in a study of T cell responses to AZD1222 COVID-19 vaccine. Here immunoSEQ multiplex PCR was the method, and the copy in TCRdb shows in-frame clones only, minus some. The sample records roughly 110,000 clones, around 82% being singletons. This sample comprised peripheral blood, obtained on day 0 of AZD1222 vaccination. All receptors come from an adult in good health. The CDR3 runs from the conserved cysteine through the conserved F or W. D genes are given only for firm matches. Clone size, where shown, is once, few, many, or a class for clones that have expanded.

clone_size: NA; j_call: TRBJ1-5; v_call: TRBV21-1; d_call: NA; cdr3_aa: CASTPGLRNQPQHF; cdr3_nt: TGTGCCAGCACCCCGGGACTCAGAAATCAGCCCCAGCATTTT
clone_size: NA; j_call: TRBJ2-7; v_call: TRBV18; d_call: TRBD1; cdr3_aa: CASSPPVPAGGSEQYF; cdr3_nt: TGTGCCAGCTCACCACCGGTTCCGGCAGGGGGTAGCGAGCAGTACTTC
clone_size: NA; j_call: TRBJ1-4; v_call: TRBV4-2; d_call: TRBD1; cdr3_aa: CASSQPGTGRRGKLFF; cdr3_nt: TGTGCCAGCAGCCAACCGGGGACAGGGAGGAGAGGAAAACTGTTTTTT
clone_size: NA; j_call: TRBJ2-1; v_call: TRBV1; d_call: NA; cdr3_aa: CTSSQDVEGQGMDEQFF; cdr3_nt: TGCACCAGCAGCCAAGATGTAGAGGGACAGGGGATGGATGAGCAGTTCTTC
clone_size: NA; j_call: TRBJ2-3; v_call: TRBV28; d_call: NA; cdr3_aa: CASSLYANGFTDTQYF; cdr3_nt: TGTGCCAGCAGTTTATACGCTAACGGATTCACAGATACGCAGTATTTT
clone_size: once; j_call: TRBJ1-3; v_call: TRBV5-6; d_call: NA; cdr3_aa: CASSSDGDGNTIYF; cdr3_nt: TGTGCCAGCAGCTCGGACGGGGATGGAAACACCATATATTTT
clone_size: many; j_call: TRBJ2-2; v_call: TRBV5-8; d_call: NA; cdr3_aa: CASSRGRELFF; cdr3_nt: TGTGCCAGCAGCCGTGGTCGCGAGCTGTTTTTT
clone_size: NA; j_call: TRBJ1-1; v_call: TRBV5-1; d_call: NA; cdr3_aa: CASSLATISSTEAFF; cdr3_nt: TGCGCCAGCAGCTTGGCGACAATTTCGAGCACTGAAGCTTTCTTT
clone_size: NA; j_call: TRBJ2-7; v_call: TRBV4-2; d_call: NA; cdr3_aa: CASSQDPGFNYEQYF; cdr3_nt: TGTGCCAGCAGCCAAGATCCCGGGTTCAACTACGAGCAGTACTTC
clone_size: NA; j_call: TRBJ1-4; v_call: TRBV28; d_call: NA; cdr3_aa: CASSLSPATNEKLFF; cdr3_nt: TGTGCCAGCAGTTTATCCCCTGCAACTAATGAAAAACTGTTTTTT
clone_size: NA; j_call: TRBJ2-2; v_call: TRBV9; d_call: TRBD2; cdr3_aa: CASRPRGGANTGELFF; cdr3_nt: TGTGCCAGCAGACCCCGGGGGGGAGCGAACACCGGGGAGCTGTTTTTT
clone_size: NA; j_call: TRBJ2-7; v_call: TRBV15; d_call: NA; cdr3_aa: CASSTLDLYEQYF; cdr3_nt: TGTGCCAGCAGTACCCTTGATCTGTACGAGCAGTACTTC
clone_size: once; j_call: TRBJ2-5; v_call: TRBV3-1/TRBV3-2; d_call: TRBD2; cdr3_aa: CASSPYSGGLQETQYF; cdr3_nt: TGTGCCAGCAGCCCCTATAGCGGGGGCTTGCAAGAGACCCAGTACTTC
clone_size: NA; j_call: TRBJ1-1; v_call: TRBV2; d_call: TRBD1; cdr3_aa: CASSQDRGAEAFF; cdr3_nt: TGTGCCAGCAGTCAGGACAGGGGAGCTGAAGCTTTCTTT
clone_size: few; j_call: TRBJ2-5; v_call: TRBV11-2; d_call: NA; cdr3_aa: CASSFQETQYF; cdr3_nt: TGTGCCAGCAGCTTTCAAGAGACCCAGTACTTC
clone_size: few; j_call: TRBJ1-6; v_call: TRBV6-1; d_call: TRBD1; cdr3_aa: CASSEGEYRGFSSPLHF; cdr3_nt: TGTGCCAGCAGTGAAGGAGAATACAGGGGGTTTAGTTCACCCCTCCACTTT
clone_size: NA; j_call: TRBJ2-1; v_call: TRBV10-3; d_call: NA; cdr3_aa: CATAFRWGQNEQFF; cdr3_nt: TGTGCCACCGCCTTTCGGTGGGGGCAAAATGAGCAGTTCTTC
clone_size: NA; j_call: TRBJ1-2; v_call: TRBV28; d_call: TRBD1; cdr3_aa: CASSLQGAIYGYTF; cdr3_nt: TGTGCCAGCAGTCTTCAGGGGGCGATCTATGGCTACACCTTC
clone_size: NA; j_call: TRBJ2-3; v_call: TRBV6-5; d_call: TRBD1; cdr3_aa: CASLGTADTQYF; cdr3_nt: TGTGCCAGCCTAGGGACAGCAGATACGCAGTATTTT
clone_size: NA; j_call: TRBJ1-5; v_call: TRBV2; d_call: NA; cdr3_aa: CASASRGGDQPQHF; cdr3_nt: TGTGCCAGCGCAAGTAGGGGAGGGGATCAGCCCCAGCATTTT
clone_size: NA; j_call: TRBJ2-1; v_call: TRBV5-4; d_call: TRBD2; cdr3_aa: CASSGAGGSKFF; cdr3_nt: TGTGCCAGCAGCGGCGCGGGAGGTTCAAAGTTCTTC